A selection of T cell receptor beta chains follows, all from one sample in a study of response to subunit inactivated influenza vaccine. Each CDR3 protein gets one entry after TCRdb re-called the RT-PCR reads with MiXCR. The sample has some 500,000 distinct CDR3 sequences, about 15% seen once. The sample consisted of CD4+ T cells sorted from PBMCs, taken less than 30 months after vaccination. The receptors derive from a man aged 50-75 years who received an inactivated influenza vaccine. The CDR3 runs from the conserved cysteine through the conserved F or W. Each record gives: clone size, V gene, J gene, D gene, CDR3 DNA, CDR3 protein. A D gene is named only where the DNA matches it firmly. For some rows the clone size is stated as once, few or many, or as a class when expanded; others skip it.

>-|TRBV7-9|TRBJ1-2|TRBD1
TGTGCCAGCAGCTCCACAGGGGGCGCAGGTGGCTACACCTTC
CASSSTGGAGGYTF
>-|TRBV7-8|TRBJ2-6|-
TGTGCCAGCAGCACCCAGGTTCGACCTCCTCTGGGGGCCAACGTCCTGACTTTC
CASSTQVRPPLGANVLTF
>few|TRBV7-8|TRBJ2-1|-
TGTGCCAGCAGCTTAGTCAAACAGGTTCTTAGTAGCGAGCAGTTCTTC
CASSLVKQVLSSEQFF
>-|TRBV5-6|TRBJ2-5|TRBD2
TGTGCCAGCAGCTCGCGACTAGCGGGGGAGGAGACCCAGTACTTC
CASSSRLAGEETQYF
>few|TRBV20-1|TRBJ1-2|-
TGCAGTGCTAGTGCAGGGATAAAGGTCTCCGGCTACACCTTC
CSASAGIKVSGYTF
>few|TRBV7-9|TRBJ2-7|-
TGTGCCAGCAGCTTATCGTGGGGATCCGACGAGCAGTACTTC
CASSLSWGSDEQYF
>few|TRBV20-1|TRBJ2-2|TRBD2
TGCAGTGCTAGGCTCGGCGGGAGCGGTACCGGGGAGCTGTTTTTT
CSARLGGSGTGELFF
>few|TRBV7-9|TRBJ1-2|-
TGTGCCAGCAGCCTAACCCCACAGCTACAGGGTAACTATGGCTACACCTTC
CASSLTPQLQGNYGYTF
>many|TRBV7-3|TRBJ2-5|TRBD1
TGTGCCAGCAGCTTGGACAGGGAAGAGACCCAGTACTTC
CASSLDREETQYF
>-|TRBV20-1|TRBJ1-1|-
TGCAGTCGTGCTGGTTACAGTGAAGCTTTCTTT
CSRAGYSEAFF
>many|TRBV20-1|TRBJ2-7|TRBD2
TGCAGTGCTTCCCAAGCGGGAGGGCAAAACGAGCAGTACTTC
CSASQAGGQNEQYF
>many|TRBV20-1|TRBJ1-5|-
TGCAGTGCTAGAGGGAGTGCTAACGCAGGGGATCAGCCCCAGCATTTT
CSARGSANAGDQPQHF
>few|TRBV5-1|TRBJ2-2|-
TGCGCCAGCAGCTCCTACCAGAACACCGGGGAGCTGTTTTTT
CASSSYQNTGELFF
>few|TRBV7-9|TRBJ2-1|TRBD2
TGTGCCAGCAGCGTGATGACTAGCGGGGCATACAATGAGCAGTTCTTC
CASSVMTSGAYNEQFF
>-|TRBV3-1|TRBJ2-7|-
TGTGCCAGCAGCCAAGAGGGGAGGAGGCAGTACTTC
CASSQEGRRQYF
>-|TRBV5-5|TRBJ2-7|TRBD2
TGTGCCAGCAGCTTGTCTTTGACAAAACTAGCGTGGGACGAGCAGTACTTC
CASSLSLTKLAWDEQYF
>-|TRBV27|TRBJ2-5|-
TGTGCCAGCAGTTTAGAGGGCTACGGCGAGACCCAGTACTTC
CASSLEGYGETQYF
>-|TRBV4-3|TRBJ2-2|-
TGCGCCAGCAGCGAAGGGGCCACGGCCAACACCGGGGAGCTGTTTTTT
CASSEGATANTGELFF
>-|TRBV28|TRBJ2-1|-
TGTGCCAGCAGTTCTAGCGTCTTCCTGGGGAATGAGCAGTTCTTC
CASSSSVFLGNEQFF
>few|TRBV4-2|TRBJ1-1|-
TGTGCCAGCAGCCACCCAGGGGTTGACACTGAAGCTTTCTTT
CASSHPGVDTEAFF
>many|TRBV20-1|TRBJ2-7|TRBD2
TGCAGTATGAAGACTAGCACCTACTACGAGCAGTACTTC
CSMKTSTYYEQYF
>-|TRBV19|TRBJ1-1|-
TGTGCCAGTAGCCCGATGGGTGCTGAAGCTTTCTTT
CASSPMGAEAFF
>few|TRBV5-8|TRBJ2-7|-
TGTGCCAGCAGCTTAGGGACACGCCCGGGCGACGAGCAGTACTTC
CASSLGTRPGDEQYF
>few|TRBV2|TRBJ2-1|-
TGTGCCAGCAGTGAAAGATTGCAGGGTTCTGAGCAGTTCTTC
CASSERLQGSEQFF
>many|TRBV11-2|TRBJ2-1|-
TGTGCCAGCAGCCCCTACAACGGACCCAACAATGAGCAGTTCTTC
CASSPYNGPNNEQFF
>-|TRBV11-1|TRBJ2-7|TRBD2
TGTGCCAGCAGCTTTATGGCGGGAGCGGGTGAGCAGTACTTC
CASSFMAGAGEQYF
>once|TRBV20-1|TRBJ2-2|-
TGCAGTGCTAGAATTGGGGGGTTCGGGGAGCTGTTTTTT
CSARIGGFGELFF
>many|TRBV29-1|TRBJ2-1|-
TGCAGCGTTGCCCCCCCAGAGGCTGAGCAGTTCTTC
CSVAPPEAEQFF
>few|TRBV4-2|TRBJ2-1|TRBD1
TGTGCCAGCAGCCTGCTAAGCGGACAGGGACCCTACAATGAGCAGTTCTTC
CASSLLSGQGPYNEQFF
>few|TRBV7-8|TRBJ2-2|-
TGTGCCAGCAGCTTAGACCAGACCGGGGAGCTGTTTTTT
CASSLDQTGELFF
>-|TRBV4-2|TRBJ2-1|-
TGTGCCAGCAGCCCACCAAGACGGGTCGATGAGCAGTTCTTC
CASSPPRRVDEQFF
>-|TRBV2|TRBJ1-2|-
TGTGCCAGCAGTGTAGTAATTTTCGGAGGGCGAGATGGCTACACCTTC
CASSVVIFGGRDGYTF
>few|TRBV12-3/TRBV12-4|TRBJ1-4|-
TGTGCCAGCAGTCCCACGGGCCCCTGGGAAAAACTGTTTTTT
CASSPTGPWEKLFF
>few|TRBV29-1|TRBJ2-2|-
TGCAGCGTTGAACGGGAGAACACCGGGGAGCTGTTTTTT
CSVERENTGELFF